A single T cell receptor (beta chain) is shown here with its context. The sample is drawn from a study of blood T cell repertoires in COVID-19. Across the study: COVID-19 samples collected from the United States, Italy and Spain covered acute and convalescent phases.

Methods used by the authors: Estimation of nucleated cell counts was performed using reference gene primer amplification. Clones were read by immunoSEQ multiplex PCR, and TCRdb kept only the in-frame ones, dropping some. Clonal size and the V and J genes are those of that table, whereas D and trimming came from the DNA. Seen here are tens of thousands of clones, approximately 79% observed once, and the top ten hold 3% to 3.5%. Sequencing input: peripheral blood. The clonotype was recovered from a man aged 55 to 70 with acute or convalescent COVID-19.

The DNA of the CDR3 is TGTGCCAGCAGCCAAGAGATCGGAAACTGGGGAACGGGAGAGCAGTACTTC. This gives the protein CASSQEIGNWGTGEQYF. This rearrangement joins TRBV4-2 to TRBJ2-7, with D possibly being TRBD2 (5 bases). This CDR3 comprises 17 residues. Germline V gene data show CDR1 as LGHNA and CDR2 as YNFKEQ. V lost 0 bases to trimming and J lost 7 bases, with 22 bases between them.